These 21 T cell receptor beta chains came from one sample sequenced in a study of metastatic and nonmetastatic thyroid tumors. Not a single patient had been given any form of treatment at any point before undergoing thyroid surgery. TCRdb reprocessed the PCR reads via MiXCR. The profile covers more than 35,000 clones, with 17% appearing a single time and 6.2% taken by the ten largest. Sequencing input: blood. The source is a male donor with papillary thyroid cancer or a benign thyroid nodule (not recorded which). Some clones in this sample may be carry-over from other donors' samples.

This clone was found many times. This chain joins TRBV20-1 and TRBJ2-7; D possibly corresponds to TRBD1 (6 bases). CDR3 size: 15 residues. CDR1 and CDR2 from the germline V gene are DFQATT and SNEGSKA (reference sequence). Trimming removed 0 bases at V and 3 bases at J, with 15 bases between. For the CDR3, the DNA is TGCAGTGCTAGAGATGTACAGGGTAATAACTACGAGCAGTACTTC. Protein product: CSARDVQGNNYEQYF.

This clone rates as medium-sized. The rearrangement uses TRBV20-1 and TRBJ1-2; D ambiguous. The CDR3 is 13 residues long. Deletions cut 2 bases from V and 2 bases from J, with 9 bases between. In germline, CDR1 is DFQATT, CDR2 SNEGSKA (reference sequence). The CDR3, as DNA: TGCAGTGCTAGAAACCAAGTAAACTATGGCTACACCTTC. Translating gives CSARNQVNYGYTF.

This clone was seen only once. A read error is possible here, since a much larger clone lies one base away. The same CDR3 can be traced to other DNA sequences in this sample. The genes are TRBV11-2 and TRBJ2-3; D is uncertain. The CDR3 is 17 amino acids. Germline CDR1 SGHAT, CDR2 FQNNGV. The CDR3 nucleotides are TGTGCAAGCAGCTTAGATCCTACCGCGCTGGGTACAGATACGCAGTATTTT. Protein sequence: CASSLDPTALGTDTQYF.

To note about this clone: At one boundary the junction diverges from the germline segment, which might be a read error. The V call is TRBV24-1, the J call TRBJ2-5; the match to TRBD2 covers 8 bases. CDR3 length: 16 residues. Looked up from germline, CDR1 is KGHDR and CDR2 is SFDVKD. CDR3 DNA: TGTGCCACCAGTTCCCCCGGGACTAGTTCACAAGATACCCAGTACTTC. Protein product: CATSSPGTSSQDTQYF.

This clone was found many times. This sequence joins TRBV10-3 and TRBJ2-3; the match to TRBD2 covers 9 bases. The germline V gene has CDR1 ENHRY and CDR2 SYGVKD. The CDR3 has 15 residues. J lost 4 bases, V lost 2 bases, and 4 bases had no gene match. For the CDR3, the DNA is TGTGCCATCAGTGAGGGCGGGGGGGCCGCAGATACGCAGTATTTT. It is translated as CAISEGGGAADTQYF.

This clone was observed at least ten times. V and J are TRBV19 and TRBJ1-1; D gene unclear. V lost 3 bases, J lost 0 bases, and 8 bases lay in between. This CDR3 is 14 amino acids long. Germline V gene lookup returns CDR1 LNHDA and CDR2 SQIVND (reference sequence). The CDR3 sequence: CASSIPHMNTEAFF. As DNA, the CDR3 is TGTGCCAGTAGTATCCCCCATATGAACACTGAAGCTTTCTTT.

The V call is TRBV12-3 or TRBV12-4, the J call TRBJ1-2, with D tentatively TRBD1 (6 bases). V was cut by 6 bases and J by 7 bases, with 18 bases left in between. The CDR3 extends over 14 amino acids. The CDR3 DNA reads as TGTGCCAGCAGGGGGGCGGGCGCCGGGGGTGGCTACACCTTC. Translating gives CASRGAGAGGGYTF.

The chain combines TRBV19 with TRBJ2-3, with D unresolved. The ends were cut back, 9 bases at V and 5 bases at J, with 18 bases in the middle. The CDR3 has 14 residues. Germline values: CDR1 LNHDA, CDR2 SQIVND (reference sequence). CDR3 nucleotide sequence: TGTGCCAGCATATGGTGCAGGTTACAAGATACGCAGTATTTT. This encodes CASIWCRLQDTQYF.

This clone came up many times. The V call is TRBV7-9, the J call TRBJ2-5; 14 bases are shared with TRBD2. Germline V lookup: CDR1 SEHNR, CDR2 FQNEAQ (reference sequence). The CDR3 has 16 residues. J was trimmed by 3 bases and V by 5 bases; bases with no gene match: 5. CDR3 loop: CASSPGLAGAEETQYF. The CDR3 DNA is TGTGCCAGCAGCCCGGGACTAGCGGGAGCCGAAGAGACCCAGTACTTC.

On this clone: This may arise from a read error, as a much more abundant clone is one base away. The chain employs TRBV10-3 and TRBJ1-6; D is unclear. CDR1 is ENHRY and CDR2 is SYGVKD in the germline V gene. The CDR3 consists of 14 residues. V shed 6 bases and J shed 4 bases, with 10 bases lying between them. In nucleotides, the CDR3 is TGTGCCATCAGATCGACTAATTATAATTCACCCCTCCACTTT. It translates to CAIRSTNYNSPLHF.

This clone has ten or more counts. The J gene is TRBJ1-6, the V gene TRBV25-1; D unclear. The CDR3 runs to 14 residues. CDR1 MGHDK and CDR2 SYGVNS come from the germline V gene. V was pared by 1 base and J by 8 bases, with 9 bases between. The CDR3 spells CASSEFPAYSPLHF. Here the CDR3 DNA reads TGTGCCAGCAGTGAATTCCCCGCTTATTCACCCCTCCACTTT.

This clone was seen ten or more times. The CDR3, as DNA: TGTGCCAGCAGTTTAGGGGCAGGGGGGCTGAATGAGCAGTTCTTC. Protein product: CASSLGAGGLNEQFF. The J gene is TRBJ2-1, the V gene TRBV27; TRBD1 might be the D (7 bases). This CDR3 is 15 amino acids long. CDR1 is MNHEY and CDR2 is SMNVEV in the germline V gene (reference sequence). The V end was cut by 2 bases, the J end by 7 bases, with 15 bases between.

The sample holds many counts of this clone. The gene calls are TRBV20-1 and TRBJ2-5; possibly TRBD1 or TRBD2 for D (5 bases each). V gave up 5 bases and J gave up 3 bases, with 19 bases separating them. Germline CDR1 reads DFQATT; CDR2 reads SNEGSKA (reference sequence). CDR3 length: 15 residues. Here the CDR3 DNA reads TGCAGTGCTTCTGGCCCTGACGGGGCGAAAGAGACCCAGTACTTC. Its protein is CSASGPDGAKETQYF.

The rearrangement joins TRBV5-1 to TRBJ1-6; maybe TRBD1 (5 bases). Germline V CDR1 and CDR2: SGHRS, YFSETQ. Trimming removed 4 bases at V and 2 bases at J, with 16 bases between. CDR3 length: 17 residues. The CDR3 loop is CASSPWDGDPYNSPLHF. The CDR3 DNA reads TGCGCCAGCAGCCCCTGGGACGGGGACCCCTATAATTCACCCCTCCACTTT.

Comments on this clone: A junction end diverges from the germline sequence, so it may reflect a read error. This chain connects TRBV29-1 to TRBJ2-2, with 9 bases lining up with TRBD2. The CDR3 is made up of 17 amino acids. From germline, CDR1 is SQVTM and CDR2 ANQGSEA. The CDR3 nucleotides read TGCAGCGTCCGACTAGCGGAGATTTACTCGAACACCGTGGAGCTGTTTTTT. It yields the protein CSVRLAEIYSNTVELFF.

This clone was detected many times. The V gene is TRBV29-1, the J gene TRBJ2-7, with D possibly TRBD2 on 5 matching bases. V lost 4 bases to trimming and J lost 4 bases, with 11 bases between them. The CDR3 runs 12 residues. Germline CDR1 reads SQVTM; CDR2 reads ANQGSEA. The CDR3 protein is CSVGGSGYEQYF. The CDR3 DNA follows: TGCAGCGTTGGTGGGAGTGGTTACGAGCAGTACTTC.

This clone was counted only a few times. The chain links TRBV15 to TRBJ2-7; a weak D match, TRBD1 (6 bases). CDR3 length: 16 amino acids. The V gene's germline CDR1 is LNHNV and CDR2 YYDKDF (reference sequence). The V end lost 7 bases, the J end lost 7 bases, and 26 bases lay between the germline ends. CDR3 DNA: TGTGCCACCATTAGCCCCGGGACAATGTGGTTAGGAGAGCAGTACTTC. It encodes CATISPGTMWLGEQYF.

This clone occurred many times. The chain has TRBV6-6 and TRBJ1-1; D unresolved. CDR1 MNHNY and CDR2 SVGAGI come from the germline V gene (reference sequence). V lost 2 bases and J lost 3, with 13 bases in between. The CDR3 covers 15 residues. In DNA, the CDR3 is TGTGCCAGCAGTTACGCCCTCTTCGACCACACTGAAGCTTTCTTT. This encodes CASSYALFDHTEAFF.

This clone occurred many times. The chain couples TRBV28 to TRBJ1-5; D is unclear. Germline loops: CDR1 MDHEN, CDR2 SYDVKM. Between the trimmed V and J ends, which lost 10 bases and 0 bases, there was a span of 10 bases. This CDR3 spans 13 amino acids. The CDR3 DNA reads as TGTGCCACTCGAGGTAATAGCAATCAGCCCCAGCATTTT. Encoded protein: CATRGNSNQPQHF.

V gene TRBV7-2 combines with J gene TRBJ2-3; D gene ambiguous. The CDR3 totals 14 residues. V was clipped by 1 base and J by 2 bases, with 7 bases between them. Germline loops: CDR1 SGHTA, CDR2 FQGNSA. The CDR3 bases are TGTGCCAGCAGCTTAGGGTGGCCCACAGATACGCAGTATTTT. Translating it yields CASSLGWPTDTQYF.

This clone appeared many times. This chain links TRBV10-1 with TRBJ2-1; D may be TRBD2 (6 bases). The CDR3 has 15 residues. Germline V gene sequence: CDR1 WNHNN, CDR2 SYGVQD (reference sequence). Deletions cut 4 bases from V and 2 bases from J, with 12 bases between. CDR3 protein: CASSAVGGPYNEQFF. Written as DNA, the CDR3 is TGCGCCAGCAGTGCTGTGGGGGGACCCTACAATGAGCAGTTCTTC.